This TCR beta chain was recovered during a study of T cell changes during pregnancy in multiple sclerosis. Measured with immunoSEQ multiplex PCR; TCRdb has only the in-frame clones, and not every one. The sample consists of about 38,000 clones, 90% of them appearing once. The CDR3 is 15 amino acids. J was trimmed by 3 bases and V by 5 bases; bases with no gene match: 8. Looked up from germline, CDR1 is SNHLY and CDR2 is FYNNEI. The rearrangement links TRBV2 to TRBJ1-1; 8 positions match TRBD1. The source is a female donor with multiple sclerosis, enrolled in a pregnancy study. Sequencing used CD4+ T cells from peripheral blood mononuclear cells, obtained in the second trimester of pregnancy. The CDR3 loop is CASSPARGQDTEAFF. The DNA for the CDR3 is TGTGCCAGCAGTCCCGCCAGGGGGCAGGACACTGAAGCTTTCTTT.